This TCR beta chain was captured in a study of blood T cell repertoires in COVID-19. Whole-study context: T cells, B-cell-depleted T cells, or PBMCs supplied cDNA or gDNA.

This clone was detected only a few times. Some clones are missing from TCRdb's copy, which holds only in-frame ones; the method was immunoSEQ multiplex PCR. The repertoire holds a few hundred thousand clones, with around 88% as singletons. This CDR3 has 13 amino acids. The germline CDR1 and CDR2 sequences are MNHEY and SVGAGI. V was shortened by 10 bases and J by 8 bases, with 20 bases between the two germline ends. Specimen: peripheral blood. The sequence was collected from a woman in her 50s with acute or convalescent COVID-19. The J gene is TRBJ1-2, the V gene TRBV6-5; D may be TRBD1 (6 bases). This CDR3 reads CAIRTDQVRGYTF. The CDR3 DNA is TGTGCCATCCGGACAGACCAAGTTAGGGGCTACACCTTC.